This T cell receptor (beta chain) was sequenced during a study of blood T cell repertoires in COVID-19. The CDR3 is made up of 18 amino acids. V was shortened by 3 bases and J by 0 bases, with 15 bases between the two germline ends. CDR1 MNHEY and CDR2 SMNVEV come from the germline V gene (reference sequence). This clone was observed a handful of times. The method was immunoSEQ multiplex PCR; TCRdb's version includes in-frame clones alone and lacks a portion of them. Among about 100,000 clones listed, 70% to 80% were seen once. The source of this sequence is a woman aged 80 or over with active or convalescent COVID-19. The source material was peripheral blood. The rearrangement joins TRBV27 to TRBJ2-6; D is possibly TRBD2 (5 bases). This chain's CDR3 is CASSFEGRGRSGANVLTF. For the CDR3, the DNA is TGTGCCAGCAGTTTTGAAGGCCGAGGGCGCTCTGGGGCCAACGTCCTGACTTTC.